This T cell receptor beta chain was identified during a study of blood T cell repertoires in COVID-19. The wider study: Sources were T cells, B-cell-depleted T cells, or PBMCs; the material itself was cDNA or gDNA.

The germline CDR1 and CDR2 sequences are SGHAT and FQNNGV. V dropped 5 bases and J dropped 2 bases, with 13 bases sitting between them. CDR3 length equals 14 residues. Per the original methods: Amplification with reference gene primers provided the estimates of nucleated cell counts. TCRdb keeps only in-frame clones here, not all; method: immunoSEQ multiplex PCR. Clone size and V and J calls were adopted from that table, with D and trimming inferred from the DNA. The table shows some 340,000 clones, with 85% occurring only once. The chain recombines TRBV11-2 with TRBJ2-7; TRBD1 might be the D (5 bases). The receptor comes from a woman between 18 and 29 years old with acute or convalescent COVID-19. Sequenced material: peripheral blood. The CDR3 DNA reads TGTGCCAGCAGCCCACCGACAGCCGCCTACGAGCAGTACTTC. Translating gives CASSPPTAAYEQYF.